This T cell receptor beta chain was retrieved from a study of T cell responses to AZD1222 COVID-19 vaccine. The assay was immunoSEQ multiplex PCR, and TCRdb's table has in-frame clones only and misses some. Among 120,000 to 150,000 clones listed, approximately 89% were seen once. The germline V and J ends were trimmed by 5 bases and 13 bases, with 23 bases remaining between them. Germline CDR1 and CDR2: MNHEY and SMNVEV (reference sequence). The CDR3 contains 14 residues. Specimen: peripheral blood, collected on day 0 of AZD1222 vaccination. The sequence came from an adult in good health. J is TRBJ1-2 and V is TRBV27, with D perhaps TRBD1 (6 bases). CDR3 sequence reads: CASSVAGDAQTSTF. CDR3 sequence (DNA): TGTGCCAGCAGTGTCGCAGGGGACGCCCAAACCTCCACCTTC.